These T cell receptor beta chains were read from a single sample in a study of blood T cell repertoires in COVID-19. Clones were sequenced by immunoSEQ multiplex PCR, and TCRdb holds only the in-frame ones, with some missing. The sample lists about 260,000 clones; about 87% were seen once. The sample consisted of peripheral blood. Receptors originate from a woman aged 45 to 65 with acute or convalescent COVID-19. Each CDR3 is given with its conserved first and last residue. D genes are given only for firm matches. For some rows the clone size is stated as once, few or many, or as a class when expanded; others skip it.

V	D	length	J	size	DNA	CDR3
TRBV25-1	TRBD1	13	TRBJ2-3	once	TGTGCCAGTCAGGGACAGTACACAGATACGCAGTATTTT	CASQGQYTDTQYF
TRBV2	TRBD1	15	TRBJ2-4	.	TGTGCCAGCAGTACCCGGGACAGCCTAAAAAACATTCAGTACTTC	CASSTRDSLKNIQYF
TRBV24-1	TRBD1	10	TRBJ2-1	few	TGTGCCATCGGGACAGGTGAGCAGTTCTTC	CAIGTGEQFF
TRBV7-8	TRBD1	15	TRBJ1-2	few	TGTGCCAGCAGCTTAGATGGGACAGGGTCCTATGGCTACACCTTC	CASSLDGTGSYGYTF
TRBV19	.	16	TRBJ2-5	.	TGTGCCAGTAGTTCTCCACTAGTCCCAGGGGAAGAGACCCAGTACTTC	CASSSPLVPGEETQYF
TRBV7-3	.	13	TRBJ2-1	.	TGTGCCAGCAGCCTTACAGGTCCCCATGAGCAGTTCTTC	CASSLTGPHEQFF
TRBV29-1	.	13	TRBJ2-7	.	TGCAGCGTTGAATGGCAGGCCCCCTACGAGCAGTACTTC	CSVEWQAPYEQYF
TRBV7-9	.	14	TRBJ1-2	.	TGTGCCAGCAGCTTAGTTGGGTTTTCAGGGGGCTACACCTTC	CASSLVGFSGGYTF
TRBV5-1	TRBD2	14	TRBJ2-3	.	TGCGCCAGCAGCTTGGGACTAGCCACAGATACGCAGTATTTT	CASSLGLATDTQYF
TRBV4-3	TRBD1	15	TRBJ1-5	.	TGCGCCAGCAGCCGAACCCAGGGGGCGCATCAGCCCCAGCATTTT	CASSRTQGAHQPQHF
TRBV10-1	TRBD2	14	TRBJ2-7	few	TGCGCCAGCACCCCCGCGGGGGTCTGGAACGAGCAGTACTTC	CASTPAGVWNEQYF
TRBV10-3	TRBD2	12	TRBJ2-1	.	TGTGCCGTTAGCGGGAGGGGCAATGAGCAGTTCTTC	CAVSGRGNEQFF
TRBV9	TRBD2	16	TRBJ2-1	.	TGTGCCAGCAGCGTAGTTAGCGGGAGCCCCCTCAATGAGCAGTTCTTC	CASSVVSGSPLNEQFF
TRBV9	.	13	TRBJ1-5	.	TGTGCCAGCAGCGACGGACTGAATCAGCCCCAGCATTTT	CASSDGLNQPQHF
TRBV18	TRBD1	13	TRBJ2-4	.	TGTGCCAGCGCAGGGGGCGCCAAAAACATTCAGTACTTC	CASAGGAKNIQYF
TRBV5-4	TRBD1	13	TRBJ2-5	.	TGTGCCAGCAGCAGGGGGCTCCAAGAGACCCAGTACTTC	CASSRGLQETQYF
TRBV2	.	11	TRBJ1-1	once	TGTGCCGGAGCAATAAACACTGAAGCTTTCTTT	CAGAINTEAFF
TRBV7-2	TRBD1	17	TRBJ1-3	.	TGTGCCAGCAGCATCAAGTCAGGGGGTCTGTCTGGAAACACCATATATTTT	CASSIKSGGLSGNTIYF
TRBV2	.	15	TRBJ1-2	few	TGTGCCAGCAGTGGGACAGAATTCTCGACCTATGGCTACACCTTC	CASSGTEFSTYGYTF
TRBV4-2	TRBD1	16	TRBJ1-1	.	TGTGCCAGCAGCCAAGATCTGGGACAGGGGGCACCTGAAGCTTTCTTT	CASSQDLGQGAPEAFF
TRBV3-1/TRBV3-2	.	13	TRBJ1-2	.	TGTGCCAGCAGCCAAGATCTGCAGGGAGGCTACACCTTC	CASSQDLQGGYTF
TRBV10-3	TRBD2	18	TRBJ2-3	.	TGTGCCATCAGTGAGTCTGACGGGTCGGGAGGGAGCACAGATACGCAGTATTTT	CAISESDGSGGSTDTQYF
TRBV28	.	12	TRBJ1-1	.	TGTGCCAGCAGTTTAAGTCAGGGTGAAGCTTTCTTT	CASSLSQGEAFF
TRBV20-1	TRBD2	13	TRBJ2-1	once	TGCAGTGCTAGTCCAGCGGGAGTGCCTGAGCAGTTCTTC	CSASPAGVPEQFF
TRBV29-1	TRBD1	13	TRBJ2-3	.	TGCAGCGGGGGACAGGGCAGCACAGATACGCAGTATTTT	CSGGQGSTDTQYF
TRBV4-3	.	15	TRBJ2-4	.	TGCGCCAGCAGCCAAGATCTGGCTAGTGGTAACATTCAGTACTTC	CASSQDLASGNIQYF
TRBV30	TRBD1	14	TRBJ2-7	.	TGTGCCTGGAAGGGGACAGGGAGCTCCTACGAGCAGTACTTC	CAWKGTGSSYEQYF
TRBV5-1	.	15	TRBJ1-1	.	TGCGCCAGCAGCCCCAACCATCAGGGTAACACTGAAGCTTTCTTT	CASSPNHQGNTEAFF
TRBV27	.	14	TRBJ2-7	.	TGTGCCAGCAGTTTATATGACAGCTCCTACGAGCAGTACTTC	CASSLYDSSYEQYF
TRBV9	.	16	TRBJ2-2	.	TGTGCCAGCAGCGTACGGGGTAGCATTAACACCGGGGAGCTGTTTTTT	CASSVRGSINTGELFF
TRBV5-1	.	16	TRBJ2-3	once	TGCGCCAGCAGCTTGGTGGGGGGGCAGCGGGCAGATACGCAGTATTTT	CASSLVGGQRADTQYF
TRBV15	.	14	TRBJ2-1	.	TGTGCCACCAGCAGAGGGAACGTGGGAGTTGAGCAGTTCTTC	CATSRGNVGVEQFF
TRBV6-1	.	13	TRBJ2-7	.	TGTGCCAGCAGTGATATACAGGGTGAAGAGCAGTACTTC	CASSDIQGEEQYF
TRBV27	TRBD1	17	TRBJ2-1	.	TGTGCCAGCAGTACGCGAGAGGGGGCGGTGTCCTACAATGAGCAGTTCTTC	CASSTREGAVSYNEQFF
TRBV29-1	TRBD2	14	TRBJ2-7	.	TGCAGCGTTGTGATAGGCGGGGGACCTTACGAGCAGTACTTC	CSVVIGGGPYEQYF
TRBV12-3/TRBV12-4	.	10	TRBJ1-1	.	TGTGCCAGTTCGGGAGGTGAAGCTTTCTTT	CASSGGEAFF
TRBV11-2	.	17	TRBJ2-4	.	TGTGCCAGCAGCTTATATCTCGCGGGCAGAACGGAAAACATTCAGTACTTC	CASSLYLAGRTENIQYF
TRBV11-2	TRBD2	15	TRBJ2-7	.	TGTGCCAGCAGCACCCACCGGGGGCGGGGGGACGAGCAGTACTTC	CASSTHRGRGDEQYF
TRBV24-1	TRBD2	16	TRBJ2-1	.	TGTGCCACCAGTGACACGATAGCGGGAGGGCCCGATGAGCAGTTCTTC	CATSDTIAGGPDEQFF
TRBV5-6	.	13	TRBJ2-2	.	TGTGCCAGCAGCTACACAGGGCTCGGGGAGCTGTTTTTT	CASSYTGLGELFF
TRBV7-3	.	15	TRBJ1-6	.	TGTGCCAGCAGCTCCAGGGGAGCAGGCGATTCACCCCTCCACTTT	CASSSRGAGDSPLHF
TRBV6-5	.	13	TRBJ1-5	.	TGTGCCAGCAGCCCACCAGGCAATCAGCCCCAGCATTTT	CASSPPGNQPQHF
TRBV11-3	.	14	TRBJ2-7	.	TGTGCCAGCAGCTCCACACCACTACCGGACGAGCAGTACTTC	CASSSTPLPDEQYF
TRBV28	TRBD1	17	TRBJ1-4	.	TGTGCCAGCAGACTAAGGACAGGGGGCTCTCTTCATGAAAAACTGTTTTTT	CASRLRTGGSLHEKLFF
TRBV10-3	.	15	TRBJ1-1	.	TGTGCCATCAGTGAGAATCCGGGGAAGGACACTGAAGCTTTCTTT	CAISENPGKDTEAFF
TRBV4-3	.	15	TRBJ1-1	.	TGCGCCAGCAGCCAAACATACGGGGTTTGGACTGAAGCTTTCTTT	CASSQTYGVWTEAFF
TRBV30	TRBD1	16	TRBJ2-7	.	TGTGCCTGGAGCGACCCTCCTGAGGCAGGGGGACACGAGCAGTACTTC	CAWSDPPEAGGHEQYF
TRBV23-1	.	21	TRBJ2-3	.	TGCGCCAGCAGTCAATCGTTGGTCAGTGGGGTGTGGGGCACTAGCACAGATACGCAGTATTTT	CASSQSLVSGVWGTSTDTQYF
TRBV9	.	15	TRBJ2-5	.	TGTGCCAGCAGCGTAGGTTTAGGAGGGTTGGAGACCCAGTACTTC	CASSVGLGGLETQYF
TRBV6-4	.	16	TRBJ1-5	.	TGTGCCAGCAGGAAACTTAGGACAAGCAAACGCGGGGCCCAGCATTTT	CASRKLRTSKRGAQHF
TRBV29-1	.	13	TRBJ1-2	few	TGCAGCGTTGAACCCTTACAGGACCTCGGCTACACCTTC	CSVEPLQDLGYTF
TRBV7-2	.	15	TRBJ1-2	.	TGTGCCAGCAGCTTCGGATCATCGGGGAGCTATGGCTACACCTTC	CASSFGSSGSYGYTF
TRBV5-4	TRBD1	16	TRBJ2-7	.	TGTGCCAGCAGCGGGTGGAGAGGACAGGGTTCCTACGAGCAGTACTTC	CASSGWRGQGSYEQYF
TRBV27	TRBD1	16	TRBJ1-1	.	TGTGCCAGCAGTTTAGAAGGGACAGGGTGGTACGCTGAAGCTTTCTTT	CASSLEGTGWYAEAFF
TRBV14	TRBD1	14	TRBJ2-2	.	TGTGCCAGCAGGGGGACAGCGAACACCGGGGAGCTGTTTTTT	CASRGTANTGELFF